This entry concerns a single TCR beta chain. Its antigen is undetermined. This record comes from a study of glioma-infiltrating T cells. General study points: Non-neoplastic patients had below-expected tissue-blood divergence, while all gliomas exceeded expectation. Very few CDR3 sequences were shared between tissue and blood.

Amplification of TCR alpha and beta CDR3 regions from RNA used iRepertoire nested multiplex PCR. Tissue mRNA or PBMC total RNA, roughly 100-400 ng, went into one-step reverse transcription and amplification. One entry per CDR3 protein results from TCRdb running MiXCR on the multiplex PCR reads. The top ten hold around a fifth of the sample, which has under 150,000 distinct CDR3 sequences, about two fifths seen once. V was cut by 2 bases and J by 6 bases, with 17 bases left in between. This CDR3 has 15 residues. From germline, CDR1 is MNHNY and CDR2 SVGAGI (reference sequence). The TCR originated in a human donor with low-grade glioma or glioblastoma, undergoing nonglioma brain surgery, or in good health (not recorded which). V and J are TRBV6-6 and TRBJ2-7, with D possibly TRBD2 on 6 matching bases. The sample comprised glioma tissue, nonneoplastic brain tissue, or PBMCs (not recorded which). CDR3 sequence (DNA): TGTGCCAGCAGTTACGAGCGGGTGGGCCGGGTCGAGCAGTACTTC. It codes for CASSYERVGRVEQYF.